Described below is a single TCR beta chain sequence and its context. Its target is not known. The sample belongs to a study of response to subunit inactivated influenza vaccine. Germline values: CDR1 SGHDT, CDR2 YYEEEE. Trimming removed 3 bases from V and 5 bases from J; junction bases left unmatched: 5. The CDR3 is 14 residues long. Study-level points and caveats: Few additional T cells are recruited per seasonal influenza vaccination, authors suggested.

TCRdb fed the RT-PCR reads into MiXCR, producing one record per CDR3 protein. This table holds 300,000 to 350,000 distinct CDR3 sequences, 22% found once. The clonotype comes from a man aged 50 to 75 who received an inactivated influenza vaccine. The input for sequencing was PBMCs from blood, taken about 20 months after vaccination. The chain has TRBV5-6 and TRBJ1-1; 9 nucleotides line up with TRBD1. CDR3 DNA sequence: TGTGCCAGCAGCTACCGCGGACAGGGGACTGAAGCTTTCTTT. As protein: CASSYRGQGTEAFF.